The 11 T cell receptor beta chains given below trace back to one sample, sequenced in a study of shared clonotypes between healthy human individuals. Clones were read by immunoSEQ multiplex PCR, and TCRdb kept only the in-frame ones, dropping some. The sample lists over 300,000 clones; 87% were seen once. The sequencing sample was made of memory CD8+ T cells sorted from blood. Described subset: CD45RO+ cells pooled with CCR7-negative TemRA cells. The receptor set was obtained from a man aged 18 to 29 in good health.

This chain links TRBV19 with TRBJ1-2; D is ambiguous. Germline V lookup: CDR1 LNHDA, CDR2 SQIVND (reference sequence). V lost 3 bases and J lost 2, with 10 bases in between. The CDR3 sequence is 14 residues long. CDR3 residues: CASSIGRGNYGYTF. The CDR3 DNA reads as TGTGCCAGTAGTATCGGGCGCGGGAACTATGGCTACACCTTC.

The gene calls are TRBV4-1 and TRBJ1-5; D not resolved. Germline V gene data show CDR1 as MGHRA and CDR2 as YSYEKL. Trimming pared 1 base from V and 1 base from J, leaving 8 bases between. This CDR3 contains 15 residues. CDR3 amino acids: CASSQGGRSNQPQHF. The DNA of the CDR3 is TGCGCCAGCAGCCAAGGAGGGCGAAGCAATCAGCCCCAGCATTTT.

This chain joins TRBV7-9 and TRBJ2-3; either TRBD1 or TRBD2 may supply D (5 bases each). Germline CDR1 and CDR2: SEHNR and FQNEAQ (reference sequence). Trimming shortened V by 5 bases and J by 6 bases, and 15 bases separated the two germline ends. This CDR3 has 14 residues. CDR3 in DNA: TGTGCCAGCAGCCCAACGGGACGCCCTGATACGCAGTATTTT. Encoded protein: CASSPTGRPDTQYF.

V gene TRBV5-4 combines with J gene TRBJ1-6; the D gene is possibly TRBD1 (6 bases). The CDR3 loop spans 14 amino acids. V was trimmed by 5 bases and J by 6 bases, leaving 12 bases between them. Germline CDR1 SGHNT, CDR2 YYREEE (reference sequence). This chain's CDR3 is CASRFTGLNSPLHF. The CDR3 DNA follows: TGTGCCAGCAGATTTACAGGGCTTAATTCACCCCTCCACTTT.

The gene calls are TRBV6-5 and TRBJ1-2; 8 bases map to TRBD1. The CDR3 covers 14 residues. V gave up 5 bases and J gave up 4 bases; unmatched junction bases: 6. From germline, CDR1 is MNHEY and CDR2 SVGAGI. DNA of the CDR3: TGTGCCAGCAGTCTTACAGGGGGTGTCTATGGCTACACCTTC. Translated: CASSLTGGVYGYTF.

The CDR3 loop is CASSQGQGAVEQYF. The CDR3 nucleotides read TGTGCCAGCAGCCAAGGACAGGGGGCAGTCGAGCAGTACTTC. The chain recombines TRBV14 with TRBJ2-7, with 10 positions matching TRBD1. Germline V gene sequence: CDR1 SGHDN, CDR2 FVKESK. J was trimmed by 6 bases and V by 1 base; bases with no gene match: 3. There are 14 residues in the CDR3.

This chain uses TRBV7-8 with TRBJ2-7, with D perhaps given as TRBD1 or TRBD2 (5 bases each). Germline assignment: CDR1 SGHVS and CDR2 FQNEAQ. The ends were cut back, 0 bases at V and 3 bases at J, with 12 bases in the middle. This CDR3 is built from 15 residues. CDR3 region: CASSLAGTLNYEQYF. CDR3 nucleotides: TGTGCCAGCAGCTTAGCCGGGACCTTAAACTACGAGCAGTACTTC.

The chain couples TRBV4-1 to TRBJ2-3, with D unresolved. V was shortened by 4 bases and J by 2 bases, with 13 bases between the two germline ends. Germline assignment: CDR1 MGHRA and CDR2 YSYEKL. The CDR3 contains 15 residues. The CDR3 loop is CASSPTEDPTDTQYF. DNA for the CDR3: TGCGCCAGCAGCCCTACCGAGGACCCCACAGATACGCAGTATTTT.

CDR3 sequence (DNA): TGTGCCAGCAGCCCTCGTGGTTCCTACGAGCAGTACTTC. As protein: CASSPRGSYEQYF. The chain is built from TRBV16 and TRBJ2-7; no clear D gene. The CDR3 spans 13 residues. Trimming took off 4 bases at V and 1 base at J, with 8 bases between the two ends. From germline, CDR1 is KGHSY and CDR2 FQNENV. The full variable domain, with the rest looked up from reference TRBV16 and TRBJ2-7, is GEEVAQTPKHLVRGEGQKAKLYCAPIKGHSYVFWYQQVLKNEFKFLISFQNENVFDETGMPKERFSAKCLPNSPCSLEIQATKLEDSAVYFCASSPRGSYEQYFGPGTRLTVT.

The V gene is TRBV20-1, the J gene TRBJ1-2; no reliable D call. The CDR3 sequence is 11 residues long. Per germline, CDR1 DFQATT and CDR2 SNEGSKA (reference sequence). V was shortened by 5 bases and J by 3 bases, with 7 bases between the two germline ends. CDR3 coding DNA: TGCAGTGCTGGGGTGGACTATGGCTACACCTTC. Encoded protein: CSAGVDYGYTF.

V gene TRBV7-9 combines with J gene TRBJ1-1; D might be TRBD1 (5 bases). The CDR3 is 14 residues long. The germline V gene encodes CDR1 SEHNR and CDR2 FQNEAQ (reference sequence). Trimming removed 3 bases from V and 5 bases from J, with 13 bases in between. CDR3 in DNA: TGTGCCAGCAGCTTGCAGGATTCAGGGACTGAAGCTTTCTTT. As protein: CASSLQDSGTEAFF.